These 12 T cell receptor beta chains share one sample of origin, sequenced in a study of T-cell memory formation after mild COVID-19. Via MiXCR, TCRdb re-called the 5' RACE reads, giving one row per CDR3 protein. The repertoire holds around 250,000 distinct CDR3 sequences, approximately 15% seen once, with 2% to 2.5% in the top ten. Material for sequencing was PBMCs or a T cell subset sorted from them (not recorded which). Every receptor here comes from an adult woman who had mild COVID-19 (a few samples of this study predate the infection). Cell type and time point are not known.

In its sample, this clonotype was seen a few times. The CDR3 sequence is CASSSPGHNEQFF. The CDR3, as DNA: TGTGCCAGCAGCTCCCCGGGACACAATGAGCAGTTCTTC. The V call is TRBV7-6, the J call TRBJ2-1; D tentatively fits TRBD1 or TRBD2 (5 bases each). This CDR3 has 13 residues. Germline V CDR1 and CDR2: SGHVS, FNYEAQ. V shed 4 bases and J shed 5 bases, with 9 bases lying between them. Looking up the rest from reference TRBV7-6 and TRBJ2-1 gives the full variable domain: GAGVSQSPRYKVTKRGQDVALRCDPISGHVSLYWYRQALGQGPEFLTYFNYEAQQDKSGLPNDRFSAERPEGSISTLTIQRTEQRDSAMYRCASSSPGHNEQFFGPGTRLTVL.

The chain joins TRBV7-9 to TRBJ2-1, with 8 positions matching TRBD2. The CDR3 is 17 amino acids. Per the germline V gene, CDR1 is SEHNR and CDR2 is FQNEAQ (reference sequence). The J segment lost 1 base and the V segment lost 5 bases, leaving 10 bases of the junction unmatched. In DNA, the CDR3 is TGTGCCAGCAGCACCCCGGGACTAGTCCCTTCCTACAATGAGCAGTTCTTC. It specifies CASSTPGLVPSYNEQFF.

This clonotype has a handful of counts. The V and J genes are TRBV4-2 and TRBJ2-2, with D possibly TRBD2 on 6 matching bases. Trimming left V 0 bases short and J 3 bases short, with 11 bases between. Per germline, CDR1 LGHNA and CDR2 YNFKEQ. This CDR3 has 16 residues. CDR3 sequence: CASSQDVAVHTGELFF. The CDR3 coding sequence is TGTGCCAGCAGCCAAGATGTAGCGGTCCACACCGGGGAGCTGTTTTTT.

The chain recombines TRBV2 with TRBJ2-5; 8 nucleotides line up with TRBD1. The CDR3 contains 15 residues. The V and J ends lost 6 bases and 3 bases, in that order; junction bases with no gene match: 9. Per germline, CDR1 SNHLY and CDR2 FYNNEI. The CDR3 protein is CASRRDRLREETQYF. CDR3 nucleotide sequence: TGTGCCAGCAGGCGGGACAGGCTCCGAGAAGAGACCCAGTACTTC.

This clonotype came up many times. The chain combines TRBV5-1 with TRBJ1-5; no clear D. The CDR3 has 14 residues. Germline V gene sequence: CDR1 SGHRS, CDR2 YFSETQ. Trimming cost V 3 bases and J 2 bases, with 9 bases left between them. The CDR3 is CASSSDGGNQPQHF. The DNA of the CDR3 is TGCGCCAGCAGCTCTGACGGGGGCAATCAGCCCCAGCATTTT.

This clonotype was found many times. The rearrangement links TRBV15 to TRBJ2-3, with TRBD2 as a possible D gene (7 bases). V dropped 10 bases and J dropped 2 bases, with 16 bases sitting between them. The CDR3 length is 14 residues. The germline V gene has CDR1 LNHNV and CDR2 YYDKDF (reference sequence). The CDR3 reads CAITGGGITDTQYF. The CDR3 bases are TGTGCCATTACGGGGGGCGGGATCACAGATACGCAGTATTTT.

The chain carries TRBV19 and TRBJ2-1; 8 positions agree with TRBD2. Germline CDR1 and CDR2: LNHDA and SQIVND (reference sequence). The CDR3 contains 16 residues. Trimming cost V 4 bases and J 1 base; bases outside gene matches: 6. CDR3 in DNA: TGTGCCAGTAGTAAGTCAGCGGGAGTTTCCTACAATGAGCAGTTCTTC. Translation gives CASSKSAGVSYNEQFF.

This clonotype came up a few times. The CDR3 region has the DNA TGTGCCAGTAGTATATCCCCCGGCGGACAGGTCAGTCAGCCCCAGCATTTT. It is translated as CASSISPGGQVSQPQHF. The chain employs TRBV19 and TRBJ1-5, with TRBD1 matching over 7 bases. With 2 bases clipped from V and 6 bases from J, the junction kept 13 bases outside the gene matches. This CDR3 comprises 17 residues. Per germline, CDR1 LNHDA and CDR2 SQIVND (reference sequence).

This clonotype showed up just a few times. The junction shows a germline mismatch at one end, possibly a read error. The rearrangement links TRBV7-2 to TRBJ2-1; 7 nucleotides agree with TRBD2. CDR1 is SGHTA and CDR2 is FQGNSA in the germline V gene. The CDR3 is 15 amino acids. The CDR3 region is CASSLFGSGGNPEVF. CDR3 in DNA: TGTGCCAGCAGTCTTTTCGGGTCGGGAGGCAACCCAGAGGTCTTC.

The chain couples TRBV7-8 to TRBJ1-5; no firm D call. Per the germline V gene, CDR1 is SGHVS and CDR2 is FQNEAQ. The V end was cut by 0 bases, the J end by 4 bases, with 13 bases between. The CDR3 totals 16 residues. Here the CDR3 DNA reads TGTGCCAGCAGCTTAGCCAGGACTTTTCAAAATCAGCCCCAGCATTTT. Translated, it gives CASSLARTFQNQPQHF.

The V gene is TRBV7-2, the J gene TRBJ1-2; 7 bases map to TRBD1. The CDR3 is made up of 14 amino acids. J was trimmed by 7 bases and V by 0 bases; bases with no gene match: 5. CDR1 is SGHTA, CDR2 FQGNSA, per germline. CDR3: CASSLAGQPGGYTF. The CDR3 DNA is TGTGCCAGCAGCTTAGCGGGACAGCCTGGTGGCTACACCTTC. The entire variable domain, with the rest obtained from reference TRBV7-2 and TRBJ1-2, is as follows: GAGVSQSPSNKVTEKGKDVELRCDPISGHTALYWYRQSLGQGLEFLIYFQGNSAPDKSGLPSDRFSAERTGGSVSTLTIQRTQQEDSAVYLCASSLAGQPGGYTFGSGTRLTVV.

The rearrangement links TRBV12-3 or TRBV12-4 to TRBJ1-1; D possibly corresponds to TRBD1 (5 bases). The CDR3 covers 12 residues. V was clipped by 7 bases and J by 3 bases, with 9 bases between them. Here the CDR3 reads CASIGGDTEAFF. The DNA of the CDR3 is TGTGCCAGCATCGGGGGGGACACTGAAGCTTTCTTT.